Presented here are 13 T cell receptor beta chains from one specimen sequenced in a study of T cells in Graves' hyperthyroidism and ophthalmopathy. Researchers took RNA transcripts and amplified the TCR beta CDR3 regions from them. Researchers ran a first-round RT-PCR on the TCR CDR3 using the HTBI primer set. TCRdb reanalysed the multiplex PCR reads using MiXCR and keeps one entry per CDR3 protein. This sample has about 590,000 distinct CDR3 sequences, with 14% found just once. The sample taken for sequencing was blood. Source of these receptors: a woman under 30 with Graves' ophthalmopathy.

Concerning this clonotype: A read error may produce the germline difference seen at one junction end. The CDR3 protein is CTSSPGTGEGNQPQHF. The CDR3 DNA follows: TGCACCAGCAGCCCCGGAACAGGGGAAGGCAATCAGCCCCAGCATTTT. The genes are TRBV5-1 and TRBJ1-5; TRBD1 matches at 7 bases. The CDR3 has 16 amino acids. Germline CDR1 SGHRS, CDR2 YFSETQ.

This clonotype has at least ten counts. The rearrangement uses TRBV30 and TRBJ2-7; a possible D gene is TRBD2 (6 bases). The CDR3 contains 14 residues. Germline V gene lookup returns CDR1 GTSNPN and CDR2 SVGIG (reference sequence). V gave up 3 bases and J gave up 2 bases, with 14 bases separating them. The CDR3 DNA reads as TGTGCCTGGAGCGGGAACGGGGGAACCTACGAGCAGTACTTC. Amino acid sequence: CAWSGNGGTYEQYF.

This clonotype was seen repeatedly, ten times or more. The V gene is TRBV6-1, the J gene TRBJ1-5; no definite D call. Germline V gene lookup returns CDR1 MNHNS and CDR2 SASEGT. V shed 5 bases and J shed 0 bases, with 8 bases lying between them. This CDR3 has 14 residues. CDR3 DNA sequence: TGTGCCAGCAGTCCGGACTTTAGCAATCAGCCCCAGCATTTT. Translated: CASSPDFSNQPQHF.

This clonotype was seen ten or more times. The V and J genes are TRBV9 and TRBJ2-2; D call uncertain. Germline lookup yields CDR1 SGDLS and CDR2 YYNGEE. The CDR3 totals 15 residues. V lost 0 bases and J 5 bases, leaving 11 bases between the germline ends. The CDR3: CASSVDLYLTGELFF. For the CDR3, the DNA is TGTGCCAGCAGCGTAGATCTCTACCTAACCGGGGAGCTGTTTTTT.

This clonotype has a count of ten or more. The V gene is TRBV6-1, the J gene TRBJ2-5, with no clear D. With 6 bases removed from V and 1 base from J, the gap between germline ends came to 9 bases. CDR1 is MNHNS, CDR2 SASEGT, per germline. The CDR3 consists of 13 residues. Here the CDR3 reads CASRSRRQETQYF. Written as DNA, the CDR3 is TGTGCCAGCAGGAGTCGACGCCAAGAGACCCAGTACTTC.

This chain's CDR3 is CASTPPWTGPGELFF. The CDR3 DNA reads as TGTGCCAGCACCCCGCCGTGGACCGGGCCCGGGGAGCTGTTTTTT. V and J are TRBV2 and TRBJ2-2; D is ambiguous. CDR1 and CDR2 from the germline V gene are SNHLY and FYNNEI. CDR3 length: 15 residues. V shed 7 bases and J shed 6 bases, with 18 bases lying between them.

This clonotype has at least ten counts. The DNA for the CDR3 is TGCAGTGCCCGGGCCACGGGACTAGCGACCAATGAGCAGTTCTTC. Residues: CSARATGLATNEQFF. The chain joins TRBV20-1 to TRBJ2-1, with 10 bases identical to TRBD2. Trimming removed 6 bases from V and 6 bases from J; junction bases left unmatched: 11. CDR1 and CDR2 from the germline V gene are DFQATT and SNEGSKA (reference sequence). This CDR3 region has 15 residues.

This clonotype was detected ten times or more. The genes are TRBV24-1 and TRBJ1-4; TRBD1 is a possible D gene (6 bases). The V and J ends lost 0 bases and 10 bases respectively, with 14 bases between them. Germline V gives CDR1 KGHDR, CDR2 SFDVKD. This CDR3 comprises 15 residues. For the CDR3, the DNA is TGTGCCACCAGTGATTTGCGCTCAGGGGAGGGAAAACTGTTTTTT. Amino acids: CATSDLRSGEGKLFF.

This clonotype was recorded many times. This chain connects TRBV12-3 or TRBV12-4 to TRBJ2-7; D remains unclear. The ends were cut back, 3 bases at V and 2 bases at J, with 11 bases in the middle. The CDR3 loop spans 14 amino acids. In DNA, the CDR3 is TGTGCCAGCAGTTTTGATCAGGCAACCTACGAGCAGTACTTC. Translating it yields CASSFDQATYEQYF.

In this sample, this clonotype turned up many times. The V gene is TRBV18, the J gene TRBJ2-1; 9 nucleotides align to TRBD1. V was pared by 5 bases and J by 9 bases, with 5 bases of the junction left unmatched. The CDR3 runs 13 residues. Germline V gene data show CDR1 as KGHSH and CDR2 as LQKENI. The CDR3 is CASSDTGGTEQFF. In DNA, the CDR3 is TGTGCCAGCTCAGATACAGGGGGCACTGAGCAGTTCTTC.

The gene calls are TRBV28 and TRBJ2-2; a weak D match, TRBD2 (5 bases). V lost 2 bases and J lost 0, with 7 bases in between. CDR3 size: 15 residues. Germline CDR1 is MDHEN and CDR2 is SYDVKM. CDR3 in amino acids: CASSLSGSNTGELFF. CDR3 DNA sequence: TGTGCCAGCAGTTTAAGCGGCTCGAACACCGGGGAGCTGTTTTTT.

The V and J genes are TRBV3-1 and TRBJ2-1; 10 bases fit TRBD2. Germline lookup yields CDR1 LGHDT and CDR2 YNNKEL (reference sequence). V gave up 4 bases and J gave up 4 bases; unmatched junction bases: 13. The CDR3 consists of 18 residues. The CDR3 DNA reads as TGTGCCAGCAGCCCATCAAATAGCGGGAGGCTGCTTTACAATGAGCAGTTCTTC. As protein: CASSPSNSGRLLYNEQFF.

There are many counts of this clonotype. The J gene is TRBJ1-1, the V gene TRBV10-3, with D hard to call. Germline CDR1 and CDR2: ENHRY and SYGVKD. The CDR3 sequence is 13 residues long. V lost 0 bases and J 7 bases, leaving 9 bases between the germline ends. Written as DNA, the CDR3 is TGTGCCATCAGTGAGTCGAGCGAGTATGAAGCTTTCTTT. Its protein is CAISESSEYEAFF.